Each of the 16 T cell receptor beta chains below was sequenced from the same sample in a study of blood T cell repertoires in COVID-19. Sequencing used immunoSEQ multiplex PCR; TCRdb keeps in-frame clones, though not all of them. The sample comprises 10,000 or so clones, 71% of which are singletons, and approximately 6% rests with the top ten. Material for sequencing was peripheral blood. The origin of the receptors is a man aged 60 to 69 with COVID-19, enrolled during active disease.

The chain couples TRBV7-2 to TRBJ1-4; no clear D gene. Per germline, CDR1 SGHTA and CDR2 FQGNSA. Trimming cost V 1 base and J 8 bases, with 5 bases left between them. The CDR3 has 12 amino acids. The DNA of the CDR3 is TGTGCCAGCAGCTTAGTTCAAGAAAAACTGTTTTTT. Its translation: CASSLVQEKLFF.

The chain carries TRBV5-1 and TRBJ2-1; TRBD2 aligns across 13 bases. Looked up from germline, CDR1 is SGHRS and CDR2 is YFSETQ. The V and J ends lost 5 bases and 5 bases, in that order; junction bases with no gene match: 4. The CDR3 covers 15 residues. The CDR3 here is CASSGGTSGNNEQFF. The DNA for the CDR3 is TGCGCCAGCAGTGGGGGGACTAGCGGGAACAATGAGCAGTTCTTC.

This clone is deemed medium-sized. J is TRBJ2-7 and V is TRBV18; possibly TRBD2 for D (6 bases). Germline V lookup: CDR1 KGHSH, CDR2 LQKENI. V gave up 0 bases and J gave up 3 bases, with 12 bases separating them. This CDR3 has 15 amino acids. CDR3 residues: CASSPPWDGGYEQYF. CDR3 DNA sequence: TGTGCCAGCTCACCACCGTGGGACGGGGGCTACGAGCAGTACTTC.

The chain has TRBV9 and TRBJ2-2, with D possibly being TRBD1 (5 bases). The germline gives CDR1 SGDLS, CDR2 YYNGEE. The V gene lost 4 bases and the J gene lost 0 bases, with 13 bases spanning the gap. This CDR3 is 16 amino acids long. The CDR3 sequence is CASSLMTAANTGELFF. As DNA, the CDR3 is TGTGCCAGCAGCTTGATGACAGCCGCGAACACCGGGGAGCTGTTTTTT.

V gene TRBV6-2 or TRBV6-3 combines with J gene TRBJ2-2, with 12 nucleotides matching TRBD2. In germline, CDR1 is MNHEY, CDR2 SVGEGT. This CDR3 is built from 18 residues. V trimming: 0 bases; J trimming: 9 bases; junction bases outside the gene matches: 11. CDR3 nucleotides: TGTGCCAGCAGTTACTCACCGACTAGCGGGAGTAATTGGTGGGAGCTGTTTTTT. Its protein product is CASSYSPTSGSNWWELFF.

This chain uses TRBV5-1 with TRBJ2-5, with D possibly matching TRBD2 (6 bases). Germline loops: CDR1 SGHRS, CDR2 YFSETQ. This CDR3 spans 15 amino acids. The V gene lost 0 bases and the J gene lost 5 bases, with 14 bases spanning the gap. For the CDR3, the DNA is TGCGCCAGCAGCTTGGTGGGCGGGGTCGTCGAGACCCAGTACTTC. Translating it yields CASSLVGGVVETQYF.

Concerning this clone itself: Possible read error: a much larger clone is one base away. The chain couples TRBV11-2 to TRBJ2-3; 9 nucleotides align to TRBD2. Germline loops: CDR1 SGHAT, CDR2 FQNNGV. The length of the CDR3 is 15 residues. The chain's CDR3 is CASNLGGGAWDTQYF. The CDR3 nucleotides read TGTGCCAGCAACTTAGGCGGGGGGGCATGGGATACGCAGTATTTT.

This chain connects TRBV28 to TRBJ1-5; D remains ambiguous. V was pared by 7 bases and J by 4 bases, with 14 bases between. The CDR3 loop spans 14 amino acids. CDR1 is MDHEN and CDR2 is SYDVKM in the germline V gene. CDR3 sequence reads: CASTPSSRNQPQHF. CDR3 coding DNA: TGTGCCAGCACCCCGTCCTCCCGGAATCAGCCCCAGCATTTT.

This clone has more than one count but fewer than ten. The CDR3 coding sequence is TGTGCCAGCAGCCTAGGGACAGGGGTTGACTATGGCTACACCTTC. This gives the protein CASSLGTGVDYGYTF. The rearrangement uses TRBV5-4 and TRBJ1-2; 10 positions match TRBD1. Trimming removed 4 bases from V and 3 bases from J; junction bases left unmatched: 6. Germline V CDR1 and CDR2: SGHNT, YYREEE (reference sequence). This CDR3 region has 15 residues.

This chain links TRBV6-6 with TRBJ2-7; 11 bases agree with TRBD2. The trim removed 4 bases at V and 6 bases at J, leaving 5 bases unmatched. The germline V gene has CDR1 MNHNY and CDR2 SVGAGI (reference sequence). The CDR3 sequence is 14 residues long. The CDR3 loop reads CASSSLAGGAEQYV. CDR3 in DNA: TGTGCCAGCAGTTCTCTAGCGGGAGGTGCCGAGCAGTACGTC.

Written as DNA, the CDR3 is TGTGCCAGCAGCCTAACAGGGGCTGGTGAAAAACTGTTTTTT. As protein: CASSLTGAGEKLFF. The chain employs TRBV28 and TRBJ1-4, with 7 nucleotides matching TRBD1. Looked up from germline, CDR1 is MDHEN and CDR2 is SYDVKM. With V trimmed by 6 bases and J by 7 bases, 8 bases remained unmatched. This CDR3 comprises 14 residues.

The gene calls are TRBV24-1 and TRBJ2-2; TRBD1 aligns across 8 bases. There are 19 residues in the CDR3. Germline CDR1 reads KGHDR; CDR2 reads SFDVKD. V lost 0 bases, J lost 5 bases, and 13 bases stayed unmatched. In DNA, the CDR3 is TGTGCCACCAGTGATTTGGTAAATTTCGGGACAGGATATACCGGGGAGCTGTTTTTT. As protein: CATSDLVNFGTGYTGELFF.

As DNA, the CDR3 is TGTGCCAGCAGTGAACGCGGGACAGGCTTCTATGGCTACACCTTC. Its protein product is CASSERGTGFYGYTF. The rearrangement joins TRBV6-1 to TRBJ1-2, with 8 positions matching TRBD1. This CDR3 spans 15 amino acids. Germline V gives CDR1 MNHNS, CDR2 SASEGT. J was trimmed by 4 bases and V by 2 bases; bases with no gene match: 6.

This chain uses TRBV11-3 with TRBJ1-6; D is undetermined. V shed 2 bases and J shed 0 bases, with 2 bases lying between them. Germline assignment: CDR1 SGHNT and CDR2 YENEEA. CDR3 length: 14 residues. The CDR3 loop reads CASSLHSYNSPLHF. The CDR3 bases are TGTGCCAGCAGCTTACACTCCTATAATTCACCCCTCCACTTT.

The chain carries TRBV7-8 and TRBJ2-7; the match to TRBD1 covers 8 bases. Trimming took 5 bases from V and 0 from J; bases not matched to a gene: 6. Germline V gene lookup returns CDR1 SGHVS and CDR2 FQNEAQ. The CDR3 length is 15 residues. CDR3 amino acids: CASSAGQVSSYEQYV. As DNA, the CDR3 is TGTGCCAGCAGCGCGGGACAGGTTAGCTCCTACGAGCAGTACGTC.

This chain joins TRBV6-5 and TRBJ2-2, with 10 bases aligning to TRBD2. The CDR3 length is 16 residues. The ends lost 6 bases at V and 3 bases at J; junction bases unmatched: 7. Germline values: CDR1 MNHEY, CDR2 SVGAGI. The CDR3 DNA follows: TGTGCCAGCAGATACCTAGCGGGAGTTGACACCGGGGAGCTGTTTTTT. Protein sequence: CASRYLAGVDTGELFF.